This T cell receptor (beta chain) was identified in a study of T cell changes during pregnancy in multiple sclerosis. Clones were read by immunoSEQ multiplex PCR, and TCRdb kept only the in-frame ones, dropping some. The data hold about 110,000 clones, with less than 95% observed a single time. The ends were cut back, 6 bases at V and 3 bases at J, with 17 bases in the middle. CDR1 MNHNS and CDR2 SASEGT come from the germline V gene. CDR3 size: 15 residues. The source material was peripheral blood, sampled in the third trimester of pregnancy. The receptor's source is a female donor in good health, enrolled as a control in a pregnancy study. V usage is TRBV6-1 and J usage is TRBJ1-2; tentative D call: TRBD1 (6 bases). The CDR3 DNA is TGTGCCAGCAGCGAATGGGGAGGGGGGGACTATGGCTACACCTTC. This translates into CASSEWGGGDYGYTF.